Listed here are 16 T cell receptor beta chains from one sample, sequenced in a study of breast tumors, draining lymph nodes, adjacent tissues (TCRdb year 2016). Receptor libraries were prepared by multiplex PCR. TCRdb names Illumina HiSeq 2000 as the instrument used. The public reads were quality trimmed at Q25 with fastp and then assembled into clones with MiXCR by TCRdb, keeping productive beta chains. Each CDR3 protein appears once, grouped with its most common genes and DNA. For this sample there are around 66,000 distinct CDR3 sequences; roughly 40% appear just once. About 8% of the sample is held by the ten biggest clonotypes. Sequences were obtained from breast tumor tissue. These receptors were taken from a female donor with breast cancer. Some clones in this sample may be carry-over from other donors' samples.

This clonotype has ten or more counts. The chain joins TRBV6-5 to TRBJ1-2; no firm D call. The length of the CDR3 is 13 residues. Germline V gene lookup returns CDR1 MNHEY and CDR2 SVGAGI. V gave up 0 bases and J gave up 4 bases, with 6 bases separating them. In DNA, the CDR3 is TGTGCCAGCAGTTACTCTGGGATCTATGGCTACACCTTC. Encoded protein: CASSYSGIYGYTF.

At least ten counts were recorded for this clonotype. The chain recombines TRBV6-6 with TRBJ2-3; D is ambiguous. Germline values: CDR1 MNHNY, CDR2 SVGAGI (reference sequence). V was clipped by 5 bases and J by 3 bases, with 3 bases between them. The CDR3 has 11 amino acids. The CDR3 bases are TGTGCCAGCAGTAGAACAGATACGCAGTATTTT. Protein product: CASSRTDTQYF.

This clonotype was seen ten or more times. The gene calls are TRBV20-1 and TRBJ2-1, with D maybe TRBD2 (6 bases). The V gene's germline CDR1 is DFQATT and CDR2 SNEGSKA (reference sequence). The CDR3 contains 15 residues. The V and J ends lost 1 base and 2 bases respectively, with 12 bases between them. The CDR3 region has the DNA TGCAGTGCTAGAGTGGCGGGATCTGCCTACAATGAGCAGTTCTTC. Protein product: CSARVAGSAYNEQFF.

This chain joins TRBV15 and TRBJ2-6; weak D call: TRBD1 (6 bases). CDR1 is LNHNV, CDR2 YYDKDF, per germline (reference sequence). Trimming took off 3 bases at V and 4 bases at J, with 10 bases between the two ends. The CDR3 is 15 residues long. DNA of the CDR3: TGTGCCACCAGCAGGCCCGGGACAGGGGCCAACGTCCTGACTTTC. The encoded protein is CATSRPGTGANVLTF.

In its sample, this clonotype was seen a few times. Being one base from a much bigger clone, this may be a read error. The chain combines TRBV20-1 with TRBJ2-3; a weak D match, TRBD2 (6 bases). CDR1 is DFQATT, CDR2 SNEGSKA, per germline (reference sequence). The CDR3 loop spans 14 amino acids. CDR3 sequence (DNA): TGCAGTGCTAACTGGAGGGAGGCGACAGCTACGCAGTATTTT. Its translation is CSANWREATATQYF.

In the case of this clonotype: A much more abundant neighbour one base away suggests this may be a read error. The CDR3 DNA reads TGTGCCGGCAATTCAGTCGGGGGCACCGGGGAGCTGTTTTTT. Amino acids: CAGNSVGGTGELFF. The rearrangement uses TRBV6-1 and TRBJ2-2; maybe TRBD2 (6 bases). V dropped 11 bases and J dropped 4 bases, with 17 bases sitting between them. CDR1 is MNHNS, CDR2 SASEGT, per germline. The CDR3 totals 14 residues.

This clonotype came up many times. One base away lies a much larger clone, so this may be a sequencing read error. The V and J genes are TRBV20-1 and TRBJ2-3; TRBD1 or TRBD2 may be the D gene (7 bases each). Trimming removed 3 bases at V and 1 base at J, with 11 bases between. CDR3 size: 14 residues. CDR1 and CDR2 (germline): DFQATT, SNEGSKA (reference sequence). This CDR3 reads CSASSGGGTDTQYF. CDR3 DNA sequence: TGCAGTGCTAGTTCAGGGGGGGGCACAGATACGCAGTATTTT.

This clonotype was detected many times. The V call is TRBV19, the J call TRBJ2-7, with 7 bases identical to TRBD2. From germline, CDR1 is LNHDA and CDR2 SQIVND (reference sequence). The CDR3 has 15 amino acids. Trimming cost V 3 bases and J 7 bases; bases outside gene matches: 12. CDR3 loop: CASSMASGAFSEQYF. CDR3 bases: TGTGCCAGTAGTATGGCTAGCGGAGCCTTCTCGGAGCAGTACTTC. Based on the CDR3 plus reference TRBV19 and TRBJ2-7, the full variable domain is DGGITQSPKYLFRKEGQNVTLSCEQNLNHDAMYWYRQDPGQGLRLIYYSQIVNDFQKGDIAEGYSVSREKKESFPLTVTSAQKNPTAFYLCASSMASGAFSEQYFGPGTRLTVT.

This clonotype showed up many times. This chain connects TRBV6-1 to TRBJ2-3, with 7 bases fitting TRBD2. Germline loops: CDR1 MNHNS, CDR2 SASEGT. CDR3 length equals 15 residues. The V segment lost 7 bases and the J segment 0 bases; nucleotides outside the gene matches: 7. CDR3 sequence (DNA): TGTGCCAGCACGGCGGGGGACCCTAGCACAGATACGCAGTATTTT. Residues: CASTAGDPSTDTQYF.

This clonotype was observed at least ten times. The chain is built from TRBV11-2 and TRBJ1-2; 11 positions agree with TRBD1. There are 16 residues in the CDR3. Losses at the gene ends were 5 bases for V and 4 bases for J; bases not matched to a gene: 9. CDR1 SGHAT and CDR2 FQNNGV come from the germline V gene. CDR3: CASSRTGGASLYGYTF. Here the CDR3 DNA reads TGTGCCAGCAGCCGGACAGGGGGCGCCTCACTCTATGGCTACACCTTC.

In its sample, this clonotype was seen many times. CDR3 in DNA: TGTGCCAGCAGGGAAACACAGGGATCAGATAGTGGCTACACCTTC. Translated: CASRETQGSDSGYTF. The chain is built from TRBV7-9 and TRBJ1-2, with D tentatively TRBD1 (6 bases). CDR3 length: 15 residues. Between the trimmed V and J ends, which lost 6 bases and 7 bases, there was a span of 21 bases. Looked up from germline, CDR1 is SEHNR and CDR2 is FQNEAQ (reference sequence).

This clonotype was seen repeatedly, ten times or more. The gene calls are TRBV11-3 and TRBJ2-3; D is perhaps TRBD1 or TRBD2 (5 bases each). CDR3 length: 16 amino acids. Per germline, CDR1 SGHNT and CDR2 YENEEA. V dropped 0 bases and J dropped 4 bases, with 14 bases sitting between them. The CDR3 nucleotides read TGTGCCAGCAGCTTAGATCCCGCAGGGACGGCAGATACGCAGTATTTT. It translates to CASSLDPAGTADTQYF.

This clonotype occurred many times. The chain uses TRBV6-5 and TRBJ2-7, with D uncertain. Germline CDR1 MNHEY, CDR2 SVGAGI. This CDR3 is 14 amino acids long. Trimming cost V 5 bases and J 0 bases, with 11 bases left between them. The CDR3 spells CASSLGESSYEQYF. The CDR3 nucleotides are TGTGCCAGCAGTCTTGGGGAAAGCTCCTACGAGCAGTACTTC.

The chain recombines TRBV10-3 with TRBJ2-1; D is undetermined. Germline loops: CDR1 ENHRY, CDR2 SYGVKD. V lost 3 bases and J lost 7, with 13 bases in between. The CDR3 loop spans 14 amino acids. This CDR3 reads CAISDPLVGNEQFF. The CDR3 DNA is TGTGCCATCAGTGATCCCCTGGTCGGGAATGAGCAGTTCTTC.

In its sample, this clonotype was seen many times. V and J are TRBV9 and TRBJ1-6; D unclear. This CDR3 spans 14 amino acids. Germline loops: CDR1 SGDLS, CDR2 YYNGEE. Trimming pared 0 bases from V and 14 bases from J, leaving 15 bases between. The CDR3 sequence is CASSVVGVGATLHF. In nucleotides, the CDR3 is TGTGCCAGCAGCGTAGTCGGTGTCGGCGCAACCCTCCACTTT.

On this clonotype itself: This may be a read error, as it is one base from a much larger clone. This chain joins TRBV11-2 and TRBJ2-5; either TRBD1 or TRBD2 may fit D (6 bases each). From germline, CDR1 is SGHAT and CDR2 FQNNGV. The germline V and J ends were trimmed by 5 bases and 8 bases, with 21 bases remaining between them. The CDR3 sequence is 15 residues long. CDR3 sequence (DNA): TGTGCCAGCAGCCTTCAGCCGGGACCGGGGGCCACCCAGTACTTC. Translated: CASSLQPGPGATQYF. Filled out from reference TRBV11-2 and TRBJ2-5, the complete variable domain reads EAGVAQSPRYKIIEKRQSVAFWCNPISGHATLYWYQQILGQGPKLLIQFQNNGVVDDSQLPKDRFSAERLKGVDSTLKIQPAKLEDSAVYLCASSLQPGPGATQYFGPGTRLLVL.